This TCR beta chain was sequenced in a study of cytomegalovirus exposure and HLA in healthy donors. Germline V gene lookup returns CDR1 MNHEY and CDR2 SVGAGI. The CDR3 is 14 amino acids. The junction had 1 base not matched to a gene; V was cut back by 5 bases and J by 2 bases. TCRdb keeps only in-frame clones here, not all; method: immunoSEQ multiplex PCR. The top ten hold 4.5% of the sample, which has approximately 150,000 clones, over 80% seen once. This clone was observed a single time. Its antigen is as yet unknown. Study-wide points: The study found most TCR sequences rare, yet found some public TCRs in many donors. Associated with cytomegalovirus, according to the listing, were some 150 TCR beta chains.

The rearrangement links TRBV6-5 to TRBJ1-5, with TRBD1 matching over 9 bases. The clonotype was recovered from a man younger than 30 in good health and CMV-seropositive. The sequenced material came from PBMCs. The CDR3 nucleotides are TGTGCCAGCAGTGACAGGGGGGGCAATCAGCCCCAGCATTTT. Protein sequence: CASSDRGGNQPQHF.